These 5 T cell receptor beta chains share one sample of origin, sequenced in a study of blood T cell repertoires in COVID-19. Assay: immunoSEQ multiplex PCR; the TCRdb copy retains only in-frame clones and omits some. The sample holds about 140,000 clones, 70% to 90% seen once. The sample consisted of peripheral blood. These receptors originate from a human donor in a cohort sampled during active COVID-19.

The V call is TRBV28, the J call TRBJ2-7; D is perhaps TRBD1 (6 bases). The CDR3 loop spans 13 amino acids. Deletions cut 3 bases from V and 2 bases from J, with 8 bases between. CDR1 is MDHEN, CDR2 SYDVKM, per germline. In DNA, the CDR3 is TGTGCCAGCAGTTTTCAGGGGCCCTACGAGCAGTACTTC. It specifies CASSFQGPYEQYF.

This clone was seen a single time. The rearrangement links TRBV4-1 to TRBJ1-2; TRBD1 might be the D (6 bases). Per the germline V gene, CDR1 is MGHRA and CDR2 is YSYEKL. The CDR3 loop spans 15 amino acids. Deletions cut 6 bases from V and 4 bases from J, with 18 bases between. This CDR3 is CASRRVGGAVYGYTF. The CDR3 DNA sequence: TGCGCCAGCAGACGGGTCGGGGGGGCGGTCTATGGCTACACCTTC.

The V gene is TRBV2, the J gene TRBJ1-2; D might be TRBD1 (5 bases). V lost 7 bases and J 8 bases, leaving 14 bases between the germline ends. From germline, CDR1 is SNHLY and CDR2 FYNNEI. The length of the CDR3 is 12 residues. The CDR3 nucleotides read TGTGCCAGCACCGAAGGGGATTACGGCTACACCTTC. Translating it yields CASTEGDYGYTF.

The gene calls are TRBV3-1 (or the pseudogene TRBV3-2) and TRBJ2-3; 8 nucleotides match TRBD2. CDR1 is LGHDT and CDR2 is YNNKEL in the germline V gene (reference sequence). CDR3 length: 15 amino acids. V lost 6 bases, J lost 4 bases, and 9 bases stayed unmatched. DNA of the CDR3: TGTGCCAGCAGTCAAAGAGCGGGAGACGCAGATACGCAGTATTTT. It specifies CASSQRAGDADTQYF.

The chain uses TRBV28 and TRBJ2-7; 9 nucleotides line up with TRBD1. The ends lost 5 bases at V and 5 bases at J; junction bases unmatched: 7. Germline loops: CDR1 MDHEN, CDR2 SYDVKM. This CDR3 is 14 amino acids long. The CDR3 reads CASSIWTGADEQYF. CDR3 nucleotides: TGTGCCAGCAGTATCTGGACAGGGGCCGACGAGCAGTACTTC.